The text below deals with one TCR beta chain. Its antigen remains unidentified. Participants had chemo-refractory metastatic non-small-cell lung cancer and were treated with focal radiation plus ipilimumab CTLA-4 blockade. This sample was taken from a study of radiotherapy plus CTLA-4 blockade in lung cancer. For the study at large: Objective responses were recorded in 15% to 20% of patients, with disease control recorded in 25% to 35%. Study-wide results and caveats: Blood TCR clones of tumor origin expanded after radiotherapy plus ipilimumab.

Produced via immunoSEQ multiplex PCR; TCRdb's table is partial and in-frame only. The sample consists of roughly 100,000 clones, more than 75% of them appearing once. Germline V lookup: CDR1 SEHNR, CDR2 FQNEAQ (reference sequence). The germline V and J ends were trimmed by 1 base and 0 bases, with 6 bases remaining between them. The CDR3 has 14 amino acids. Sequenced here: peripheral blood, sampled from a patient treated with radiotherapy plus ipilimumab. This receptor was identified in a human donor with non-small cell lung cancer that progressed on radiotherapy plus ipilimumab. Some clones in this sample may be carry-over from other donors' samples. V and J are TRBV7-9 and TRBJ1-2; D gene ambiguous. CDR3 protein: CASSLGTANYGYTF. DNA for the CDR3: TGTGCCAGCAGCTTAGGGACGGCTAACTATGGCTACACCTTC.